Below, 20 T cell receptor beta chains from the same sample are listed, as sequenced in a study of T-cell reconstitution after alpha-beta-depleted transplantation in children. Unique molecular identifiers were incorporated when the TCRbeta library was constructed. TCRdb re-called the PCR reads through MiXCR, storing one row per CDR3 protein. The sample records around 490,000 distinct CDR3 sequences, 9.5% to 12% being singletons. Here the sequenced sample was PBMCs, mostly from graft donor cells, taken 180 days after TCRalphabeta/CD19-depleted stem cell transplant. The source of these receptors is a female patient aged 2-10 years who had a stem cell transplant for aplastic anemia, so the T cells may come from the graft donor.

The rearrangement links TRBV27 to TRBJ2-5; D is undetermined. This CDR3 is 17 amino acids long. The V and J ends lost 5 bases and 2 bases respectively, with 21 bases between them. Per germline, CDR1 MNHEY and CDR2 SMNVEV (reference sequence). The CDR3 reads CASSNRVPLRLQETQYF. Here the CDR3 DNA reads TGTGCCAGCAGTAACCGGGTACCACTTCGACTTCAAGAGACCCAGTACTTC.

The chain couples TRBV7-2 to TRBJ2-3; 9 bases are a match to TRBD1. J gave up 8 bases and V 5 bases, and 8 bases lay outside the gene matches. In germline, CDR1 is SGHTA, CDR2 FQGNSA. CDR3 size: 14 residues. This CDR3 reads CASSLGTGRGTQYF. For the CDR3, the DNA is TGTGCCAGCAGCCTCGGGACAGGGAGAGGTACGCAGTATTTT. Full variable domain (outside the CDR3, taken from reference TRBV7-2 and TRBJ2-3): GAGVSQSPSNKVTEKGKDVELRCDPISGHTALYWYRQSLGQGLEFLIYFQGNSAPDKSGLPSDRFSAERTGGSVSTLTIQRTQQEDSAVYLCASSLGTGRGTQYFGPGTRLTVL.

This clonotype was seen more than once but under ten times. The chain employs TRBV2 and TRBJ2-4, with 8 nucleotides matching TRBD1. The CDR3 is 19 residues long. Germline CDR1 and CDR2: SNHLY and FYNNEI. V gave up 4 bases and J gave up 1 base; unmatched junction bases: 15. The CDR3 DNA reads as TGTGCCAGCAGTGCGGTCCGGGACAGGTTACTTATGGCCAAAAACATTCAGTACTTC. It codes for CASSAVRDRLLMAKNIQYF.

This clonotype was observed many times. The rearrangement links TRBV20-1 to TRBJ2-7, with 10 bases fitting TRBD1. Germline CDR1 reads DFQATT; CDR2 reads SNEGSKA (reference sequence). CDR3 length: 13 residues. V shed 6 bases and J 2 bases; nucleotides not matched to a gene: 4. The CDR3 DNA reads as TGCAGTGCCCTCGACAGGGGGCCCTACGAGCAGTACTTC. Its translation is CSALDRGPYEQYF.

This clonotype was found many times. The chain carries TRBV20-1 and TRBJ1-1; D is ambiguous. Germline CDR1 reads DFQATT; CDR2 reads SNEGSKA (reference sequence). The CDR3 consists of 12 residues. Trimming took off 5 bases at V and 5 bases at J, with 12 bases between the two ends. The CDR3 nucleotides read TGCAGTGCTCAATTCAAAAGGACTGAAGCTTTCTTT. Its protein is CSAQFKRTEAFF.

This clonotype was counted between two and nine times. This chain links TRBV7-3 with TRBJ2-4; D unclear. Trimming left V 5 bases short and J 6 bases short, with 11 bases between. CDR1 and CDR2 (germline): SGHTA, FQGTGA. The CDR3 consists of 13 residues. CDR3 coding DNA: TGTGCCAGCAGCCCCAGTTCGGGAAACATTCAGTACTTC. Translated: CASSPSSGNIQYF.

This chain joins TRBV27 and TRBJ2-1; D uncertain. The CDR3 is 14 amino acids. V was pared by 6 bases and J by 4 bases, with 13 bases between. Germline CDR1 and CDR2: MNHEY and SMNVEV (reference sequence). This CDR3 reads CASRTLARYNEQFF. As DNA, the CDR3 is TGTGCCAGCAGAACCCTTGCCAGATACAATGAGCAGTTCTTC.

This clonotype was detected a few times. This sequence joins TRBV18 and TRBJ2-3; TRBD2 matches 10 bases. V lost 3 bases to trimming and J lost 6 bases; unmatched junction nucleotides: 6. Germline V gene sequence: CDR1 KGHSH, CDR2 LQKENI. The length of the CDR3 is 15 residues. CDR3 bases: TGTGCCAGCTCACCGTCGGGACTAGCGTGGGATACGCAGTATTTT. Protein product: CASSPSGLAWDTQYF.

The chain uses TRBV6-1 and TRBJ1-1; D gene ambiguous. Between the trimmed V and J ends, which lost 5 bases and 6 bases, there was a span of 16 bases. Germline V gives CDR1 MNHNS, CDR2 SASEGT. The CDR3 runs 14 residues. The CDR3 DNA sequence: TGTGCCAGCAGTACCCCGGTCCGCGGCTCTGAAGCTTTCTTT. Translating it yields CASSTPVRGSEAFF.

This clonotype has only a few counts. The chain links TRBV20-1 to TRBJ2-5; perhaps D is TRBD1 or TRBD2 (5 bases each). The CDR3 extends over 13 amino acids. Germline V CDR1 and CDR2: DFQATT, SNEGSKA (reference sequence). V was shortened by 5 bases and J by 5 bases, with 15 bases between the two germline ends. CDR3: CSAESGPNETQYF. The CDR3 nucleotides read TGCAGTGCTGAATCGGGACCGAACGAGACCCAGTACTTC.

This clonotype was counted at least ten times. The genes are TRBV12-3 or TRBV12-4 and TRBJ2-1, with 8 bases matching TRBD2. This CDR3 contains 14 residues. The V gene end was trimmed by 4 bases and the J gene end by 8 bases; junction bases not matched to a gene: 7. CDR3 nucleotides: TGTGCCAGCAGTTCCAGCGGGAGTCTGGATGAGCAGTTCTTC. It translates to CASSSSGSLDEQFF.

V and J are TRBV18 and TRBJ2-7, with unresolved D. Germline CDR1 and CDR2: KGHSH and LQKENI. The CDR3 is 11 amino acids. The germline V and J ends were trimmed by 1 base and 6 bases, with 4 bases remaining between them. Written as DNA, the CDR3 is TGTGCCAGCTCACCACTTCGCGAGCAGTACGTC. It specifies CASSPLREQYV.

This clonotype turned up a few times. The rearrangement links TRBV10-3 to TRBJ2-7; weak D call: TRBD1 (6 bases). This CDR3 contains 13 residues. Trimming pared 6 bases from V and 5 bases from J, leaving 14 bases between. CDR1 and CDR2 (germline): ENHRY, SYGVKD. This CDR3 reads CAIRARGLDEQYF. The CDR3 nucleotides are TGTGCCATCAGGGCCAGGGGTTTGGACGAGCAGTACTTC.

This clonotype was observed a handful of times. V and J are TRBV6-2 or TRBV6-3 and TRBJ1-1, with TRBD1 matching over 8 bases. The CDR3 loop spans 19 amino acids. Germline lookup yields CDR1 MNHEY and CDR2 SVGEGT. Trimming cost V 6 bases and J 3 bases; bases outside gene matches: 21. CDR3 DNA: TGTGCCAGCAGATACAACCTTCTAATAACTGGACAGGGAGACACTGAAGCTTTCTTT. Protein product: CASRYNLLITGQGDTEAFF.

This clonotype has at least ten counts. For the CDR3, the DNA is TGTGCCAGCAGTTTGGGCCAGAACTACGAGCAGTACTTC. It codes for CASSLGQNYEQYF. J is TRBJ2-7 and V is TRBV12-3 or TRBV12-4, with no clear D. Trimming cost V 3 bases and J 3 bases, with 9 bases left between them. This CDR3 has 13 amino acids.

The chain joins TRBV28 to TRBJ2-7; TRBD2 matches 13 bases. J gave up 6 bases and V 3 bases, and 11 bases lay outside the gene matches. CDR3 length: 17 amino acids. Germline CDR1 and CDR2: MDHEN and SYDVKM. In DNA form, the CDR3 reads TGTGCCAGCAGTTTCCTTACTAGCGGGAGGGCCCGTTGCGAGCAGTACTTC. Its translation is CASSFLTSGRARCEQYF.

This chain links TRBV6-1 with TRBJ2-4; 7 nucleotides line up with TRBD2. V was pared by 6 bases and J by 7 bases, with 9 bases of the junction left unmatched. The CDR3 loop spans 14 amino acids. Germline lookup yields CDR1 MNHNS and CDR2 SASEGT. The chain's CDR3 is CASSGRRAWNIQYF. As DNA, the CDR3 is TGTGCCAGCAGCGGGAGGAGGGCCTGGAACATTCAGTACTTC.

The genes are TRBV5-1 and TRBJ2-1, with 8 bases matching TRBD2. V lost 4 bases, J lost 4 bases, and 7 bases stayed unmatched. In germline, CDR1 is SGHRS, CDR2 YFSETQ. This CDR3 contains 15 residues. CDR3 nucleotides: TGCGCCAGCAGCCTCCGGGCTAGCGGGTACAATGAGCAGTTCTTC. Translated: CASSLRASGYNEQFF.

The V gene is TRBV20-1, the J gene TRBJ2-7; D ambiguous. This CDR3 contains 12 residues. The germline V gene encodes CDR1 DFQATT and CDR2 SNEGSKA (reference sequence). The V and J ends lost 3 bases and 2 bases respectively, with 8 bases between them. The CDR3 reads CSARVLPYEQYF. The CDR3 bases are TGCAGTGCTAGGGTCCTACCCTACGAGCAGTACTTC.

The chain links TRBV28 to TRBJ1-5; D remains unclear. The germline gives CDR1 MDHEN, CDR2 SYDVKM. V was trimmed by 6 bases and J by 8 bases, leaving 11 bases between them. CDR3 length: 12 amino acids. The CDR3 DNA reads TGTGCCAGCAGGGTTAGGAGTGAGCCCCAGCATTTT. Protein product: CASRVRSEPQHF.